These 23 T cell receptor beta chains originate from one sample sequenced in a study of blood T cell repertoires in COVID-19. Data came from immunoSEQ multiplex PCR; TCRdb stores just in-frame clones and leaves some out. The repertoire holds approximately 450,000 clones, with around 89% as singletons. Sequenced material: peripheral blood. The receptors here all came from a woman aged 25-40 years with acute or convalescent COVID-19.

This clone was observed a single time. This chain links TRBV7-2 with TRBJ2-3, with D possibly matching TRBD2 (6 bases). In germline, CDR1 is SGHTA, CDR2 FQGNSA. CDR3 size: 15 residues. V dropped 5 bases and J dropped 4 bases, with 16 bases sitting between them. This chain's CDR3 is CASSLRDSPADTQYF. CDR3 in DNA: TGTGCCAGCAGCCTAAGGGACTCCCCCGCAGATACGCAGTATTTT.

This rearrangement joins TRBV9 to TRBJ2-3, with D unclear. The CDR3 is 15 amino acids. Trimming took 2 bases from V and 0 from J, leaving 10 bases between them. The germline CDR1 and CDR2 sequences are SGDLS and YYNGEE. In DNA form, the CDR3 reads TGTGCCAGCAGCGTCTCCTCCCTAAGCACAGATACGCAGTATTTT. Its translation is CASSVSSLSTDTQYF.

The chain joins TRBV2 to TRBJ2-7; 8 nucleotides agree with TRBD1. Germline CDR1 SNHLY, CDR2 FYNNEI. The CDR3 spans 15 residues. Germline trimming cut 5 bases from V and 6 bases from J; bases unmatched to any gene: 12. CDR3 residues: CASSPGQGASGEQYF. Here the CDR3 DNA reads TGTGCCAGCAGTCCCGGACAGGGAGCCTCCGGCGAGCAGTACTTC.

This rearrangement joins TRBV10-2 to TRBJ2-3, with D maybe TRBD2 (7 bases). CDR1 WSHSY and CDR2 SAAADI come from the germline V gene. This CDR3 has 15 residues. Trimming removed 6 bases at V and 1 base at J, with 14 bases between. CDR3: CASRVRGARTDTQYF. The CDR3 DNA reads TGCGCCAGCAGAGTCCGGGGGGCCCGCACAGATACGCAGTATTTT.

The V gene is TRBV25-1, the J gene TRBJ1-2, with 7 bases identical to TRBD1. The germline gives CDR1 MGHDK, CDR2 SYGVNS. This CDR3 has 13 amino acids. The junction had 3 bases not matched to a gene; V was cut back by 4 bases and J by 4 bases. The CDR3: CASSGTGSYGYTF. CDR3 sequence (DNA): TGTGCCAGCAGTGGGACAGGTTCCTATGGCTACACCTTC.

CDR3 in amino acids: CASSISGNRNQPQHF. The CDR3 bases are TGTGCCAGTAGTATATCGGGGAATCGCAATCAGCCCCAGCATTTT. The V call is TRBV19, the J call TRBJ1-5; D gene uncertain. V was pared by 2 bases and J by 2 bases, with 10 bases between. CDR1 is LNHDA and CDR2 is SQIVND in the germline V gene (reference sequence). CDR3 size: 15 residues.

CDR3 amino acids: CASSESSQAYEQYF. The CDR3 coding sequence is TGCGCCAGCAGTGAGTCTAGCCAAGCCTACGAGCAGTACTTC. This chain connects TRBV10-2 to TRBJ2-7; D unresolved. CDR3 length: 14 amino acids. The germline gives CDR1 WSHSY, CDR2 SAAADI. The V gene lost 0 bases and the J gene lost 2 bases, with 8 bases spanning the gap.

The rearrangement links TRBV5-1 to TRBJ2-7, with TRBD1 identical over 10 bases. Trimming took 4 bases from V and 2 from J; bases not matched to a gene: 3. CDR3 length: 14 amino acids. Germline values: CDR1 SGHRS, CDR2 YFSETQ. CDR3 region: CASSRDRGTYEQYF. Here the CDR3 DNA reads TGCGCCAGCAGCCGGGACAGGGGAACCTACGAGCAGTACTTC.

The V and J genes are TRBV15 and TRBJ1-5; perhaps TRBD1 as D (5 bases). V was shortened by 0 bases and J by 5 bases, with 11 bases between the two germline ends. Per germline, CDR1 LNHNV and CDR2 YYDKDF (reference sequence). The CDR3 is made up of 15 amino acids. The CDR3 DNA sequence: TGTGCCACCAGCAGAGATAAGGGGCTATATCAGCCCCAGCATTTT. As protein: CATSRDKGLYQPQHF.

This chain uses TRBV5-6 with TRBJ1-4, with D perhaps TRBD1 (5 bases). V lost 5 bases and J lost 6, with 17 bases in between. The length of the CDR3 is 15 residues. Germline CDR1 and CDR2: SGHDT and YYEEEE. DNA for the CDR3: TGTGCCAGCAGGCGGAGGGGAGGGTCCCATGAAAAACTGTTTTTT. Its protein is CASRRRGGSHEKLFF.

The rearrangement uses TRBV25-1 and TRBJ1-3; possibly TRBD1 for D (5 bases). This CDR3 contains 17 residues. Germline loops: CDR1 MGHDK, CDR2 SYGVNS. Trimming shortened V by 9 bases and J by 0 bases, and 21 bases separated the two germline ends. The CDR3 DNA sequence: TGTGCCAGGGACCCGTTCAGGGCTCGTCTCTCTGGAAACACCATATATTTT. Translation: CARDPFRARLSGNTIYF.

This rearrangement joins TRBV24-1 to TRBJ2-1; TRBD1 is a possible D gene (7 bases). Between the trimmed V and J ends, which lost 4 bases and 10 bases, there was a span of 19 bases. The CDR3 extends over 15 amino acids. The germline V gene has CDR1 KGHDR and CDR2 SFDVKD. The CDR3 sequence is CATSDPGTAGWEQFF. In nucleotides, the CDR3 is TGTGCCACCAGTGACCCCGGGACAGCGGGTTGGGAGCAGTTCTTC.

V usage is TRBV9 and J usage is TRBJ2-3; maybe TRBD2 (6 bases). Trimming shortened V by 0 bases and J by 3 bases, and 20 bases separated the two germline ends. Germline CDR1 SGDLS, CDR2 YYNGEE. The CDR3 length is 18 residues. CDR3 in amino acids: CASSVEGRVVGGTDTQYF. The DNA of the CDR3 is TGTGCCAGCAGCGTAGAGGGCCGGGTTGTCGGGGGTACAGATACGCAGTATTTT.

The CDR3 region is CASSTSASGGPQQYF. The DNA of the CDR3 is TGTGCCAGCAGTACCTCAGCTAGCGGGGGCCCTCAGCAGTACTTC. The V call is TRBV28, the J call TRBJ2-7, with 10 bases that match TRBD2. V dropped 5 bases and J dropped 8; count of bases not matched to a gene: 12. CDR1 is MDHEN, CDR2 SYDVKM, per germline. The CDR3 length is 15 residues.

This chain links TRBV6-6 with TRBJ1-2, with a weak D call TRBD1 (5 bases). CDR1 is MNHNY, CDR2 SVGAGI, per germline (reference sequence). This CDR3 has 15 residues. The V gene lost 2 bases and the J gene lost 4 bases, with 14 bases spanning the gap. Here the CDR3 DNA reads TGTGCCAGCAGTTACGTTGGCCAGGGATTCTATGGCTACACCTTC. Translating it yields CASSYVGQGFYGYTF.

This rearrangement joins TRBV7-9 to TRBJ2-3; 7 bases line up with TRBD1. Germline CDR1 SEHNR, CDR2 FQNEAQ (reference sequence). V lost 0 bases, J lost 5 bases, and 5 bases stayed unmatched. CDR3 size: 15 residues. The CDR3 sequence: CASSLARGPEDTQYF. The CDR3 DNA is TGTGCCAGCAGCTTAGCGAGGGGGCCTGAAGATACGCAGTATTTT.

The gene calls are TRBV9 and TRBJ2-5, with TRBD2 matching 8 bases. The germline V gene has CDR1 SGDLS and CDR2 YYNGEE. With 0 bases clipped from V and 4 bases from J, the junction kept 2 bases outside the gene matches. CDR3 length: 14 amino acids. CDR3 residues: CASSVASGGETQYF. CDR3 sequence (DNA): TGTGCCAGCAGCGTAGCCAGCGGGGGAGAGACCCAGTACTTC.

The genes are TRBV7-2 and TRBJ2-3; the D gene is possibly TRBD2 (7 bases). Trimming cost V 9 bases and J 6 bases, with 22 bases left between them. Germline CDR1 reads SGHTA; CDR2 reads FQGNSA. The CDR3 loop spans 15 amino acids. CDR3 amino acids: CASGGEGGNWDTQYF. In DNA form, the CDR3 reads TGTGCCAGTGGGGGGGAAGGGGGAAATTGGGATACGCAGTATTTT.

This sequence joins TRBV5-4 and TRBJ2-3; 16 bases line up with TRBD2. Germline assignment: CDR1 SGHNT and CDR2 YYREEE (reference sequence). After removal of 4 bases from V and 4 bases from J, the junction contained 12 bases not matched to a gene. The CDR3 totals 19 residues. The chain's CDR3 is CASSKVGTSGGVLSDTQYF. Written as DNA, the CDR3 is TGTGCCAGCAGCAAAGTGGGGACTAGCGGGGGGGTGCTGTCAGATACGCAGTATTTT.

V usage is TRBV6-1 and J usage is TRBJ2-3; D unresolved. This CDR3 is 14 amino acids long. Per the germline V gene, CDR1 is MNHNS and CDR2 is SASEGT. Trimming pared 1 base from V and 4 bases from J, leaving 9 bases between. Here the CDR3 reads CASSEGYTADTQYF. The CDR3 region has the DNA TGTGCCAGCAGTGAAGGTTACACAGCAGATACGCAGTATTTT.

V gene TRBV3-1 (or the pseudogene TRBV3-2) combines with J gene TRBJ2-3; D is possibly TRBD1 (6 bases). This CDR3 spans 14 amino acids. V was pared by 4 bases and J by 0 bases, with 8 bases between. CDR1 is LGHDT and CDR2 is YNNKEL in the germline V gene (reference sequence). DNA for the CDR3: TGTGCCAGCAGCCTTGGACAGAGCACAGATACGCAGTATTTT. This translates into CASSLGQSTDTQYF.

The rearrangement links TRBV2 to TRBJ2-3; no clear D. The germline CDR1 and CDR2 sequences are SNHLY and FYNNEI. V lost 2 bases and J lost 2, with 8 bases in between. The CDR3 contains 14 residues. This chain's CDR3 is CASSEKILTDTQYF. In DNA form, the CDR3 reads TGTGCCAGCAGTGAAAAAATTCTCACAGATACGCAGTATTTT.

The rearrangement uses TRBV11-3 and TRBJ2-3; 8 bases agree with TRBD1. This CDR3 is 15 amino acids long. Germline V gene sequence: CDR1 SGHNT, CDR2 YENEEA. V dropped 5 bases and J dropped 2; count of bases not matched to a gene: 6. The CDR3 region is CASSPGQVPTDTQYF. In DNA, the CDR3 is TGTGCCAGCAGCCCGGGACAGGTCCCCACAGATACGCAGTATTTT.